This T cell receptor (beta chain) originates from a study of blood T cell repertoires in COVID-19. There are 15 residues in the CDR3. CDR1 and CDR2 from the germline V gene are SGDLS and YYNGEE. The V and J ends lost 2 bases and 4 bases, in that order; junction bases with no gene match: 7. In the original analysis: For nucleated cells, counts were estimated from reference gene primer amplification. Assay used: immunoSEQ multiplex PCR; TCRdb lists only in-frame clones, some missing. V, J and clone size are taken as reported in that table, and D and trimming were inferred from the DNA itself. The repertoire holds hundreds of thousands of clones, with 65% to 90% as singletons.

The chain carries TRBV9 and TRBJ2-3; the match to TRBD1 covers 7 bases. The sequence was collected from a man in his fifties or sixties with active or convalescent COVID-19. The sequencing sample was made of peripheral blood. CDR3 sequence: CASSVGQAGPDTQYF. DNA for the CDR3: TGTGCCAGCAGCGTTGGACAGGCTGGGCCAGATACGCAGTATTTT.